A single sample gave rise to the 14 T cell receptor beta chains below, sequenced in a study of cytomegalovirus exposure and HLA in healthy donors. 60 Vbeta and 13 Jbeta primers were used in PCR. Clones were read by immunoSEQ multiplex PCR, and TCRdb kept only the in-frame ones, dropping some. The sample shows under 150,000 clones, about 80% of them seen only once. Sequenced input: PBMCs. The receptors shown here come from a man in his thirties or forties in good health and CMV-seropositive.

This clone was found a few times. V and J are TRBV5-4 and TRBJ1-1, with 10 bases aligning to TRBD1. The junction had 3 bases not matched to a gene; V was cut back by 4 bases and J by 6 bases. The CDR3 is 13 amino acids. The germline gives CDR1 SGHNT, CDR2 YYREEE (reference sequence). Written as DNA, the CDR3 is TGTGCCAGCAGCGGACAGGGGGTCGCTGAAGCTTTCTTT. Translating gives CASSGQGVAEAFF.

DNA of the CDR3: TGTGCCATCAGTGAGGCGGGACTAGGGGGTGTGCAGTTCTTC. It translates to CAISEAGLGGVQFF. The chain is built from TRBV10-3 and TRBJ2-1; TRBD2 matches at 8 bases. CDR3 length: 14 amino acids. Per the germline V gene, CDR1 is ENHRY and CDR2 is SYGVKD. Losses at the gene ends were 2 bases for V and 12 bases for J; bases not matched to a gene: 9.

The chain joins TRBV28 to TRBJ1-6, with a weak D call TRBD1 (5 bases). The CDR3 extends over 15 amino acids. The ends were cut back, 5 bases at V and 7 bases at J, with 15 bases in the middle. CDR1 is MDHEN and CDR2 is SYDVKM in the germline V gene. The CDR3: CASSDPQGFNSPLHF. In DNA form, the CDR3 reads TGTGCCAGCAGTGACCCTCAGGGTTTCAATTCACCCCTCCACTTT.

This rearrangement joins TRBV2 to TRBJ1-6; D perhaps matches TRBD1 (5 bases). Germline-derived CDR1 and CDR2 are SNHLY and FYNNEI. The CDR3 contains 12 residues. Trimming pared 7 bases from V and 8 bases from J, leaving 9 bases between. CDR3: CASKGPDSPLHF. In DNA, the CDR3 is TGTGCCAGCAAGGGGCCGGATTCACCCCTCCACTTT.

CDR3 in amino acids: CASSEGGVQYF. CDR3 nucleotide sequence: TGTGCCAGCAGCGAGGGGGGGGTGCAGTACTTC. This chain links TRBV5-6 with TRBJ2-7, with D possibly TRBD2 on 7 matching bases. CDR1 SGHDT and CDR2 YYEEEE come from the germline V gene. The CDR3 has 11 amino acids. With 4 bases removed from V and 9 bases from J, the gap between germline ends came to 11 bases.

This clone occurred once. The chain links TRBV19 to TRBJ1-3, with D possibly matching TRBD1 (6 bases). Germline values: CDR1 LNHDA, CDR2 SQIVND (reference sequence). Deletions cut 5 bases from V and 1 base from J, with 9 bases between. The CDR3 is 14 amino acids. CDR3 amino acids: CASSSGTSGNTIYF. CDR3 nucleotides: TGTGCCAGTAGTTCCGGGACATCTGGAAACACCATATATTTT.

This clone showed up many times. The V call is TRBV18, the J call TRBJ2-7, with TRBD2 identical over 11 bases. The CDR3 sequence is 14 residues long. Per germline, CDR1 KGHSH and CDR2 LQKENI. The V gene end was trimmed by 4 bases and the J gene end by 7 bases; junction bases not matched to a gene: 6. As DNA, the CDR3 is TGTGCCAGCTCACTAGCGGGAGGGCCGGGGGAGCAGTACTTC. This codes for CASSLAGGPGEQYF.

The V gene is TRBV29-1, the J gene TRBJ1-5; 7 positions match TRBD1. The V gene's germline CDR1 is SQVTM and CDR2 ANQGSEA. This CDR3 spans 13 amino acids. V shed 6 bases and J 0 bases; nucleotides not matched to a gene: 2. CDR3 sequence (DNA): TGCAGCGTCGGGACAGCTAGCAATCAGCCCCAGCATTTT. Amino acid sequence: CSVGTASNQPQHF.

The chain recombines TRBV6-1 with TRBJ2-4, with 9 bases lining up with TRBD1. Germline assignment: CDR1 MNHNS and CDR2 SASEGT. V shed 5 bases, J shed 7 bases, and the junction held 9 bases outside the gene matches. This CDR3 comprises 15 residues. Here the CDR3 DNA reads TGTGCCAGCAGTCCCGGGACAGGGACTTTCAACATTCAGTACTTC. Its translation: CASSPGTGTFNIQYF.

The gene calls are TRBV5-1 and TRBJ2-5; 9 bases agree with TRBD2. The CDR3 runs to 16 residues. J was trimmed by 11 bases and V by 4 bases; bases with no gene match: 18. The germline V gene encodes CDR1 SGHRS and CDR2 YFSETQ. As DNA, the CDR3 is TGCGCCAGCAGCCCATCCCCGCTAGCGGGACAAGGAGAGCAGTACTTC. This sequence encodes CASSPSPLAGQGEQYF. Drawing the rest from reference TRBV5-1 and TRBJ2-5, the complete variable domain is KAGVTQTPRYLIKTRGQQVTLSCSPISGHRSVSWYQQTPGQGLQFLFEYFSETQRNKGNFPGRFSGRQFSNSRSEMNVSTLELGDSALYLCASSPSPLAGQGEQYFGPGTRLLVL.

In nucleotides, the CDR3 is TGTGCCTGGAGGACCCTAGACGAAACCAAAAACATTCAGTACTTC. Its protein product is CAWRTLDETKNIQYF. The chain employs TRBV30 and TRBJ2-4; D remains unclear. CDR3 size: 15 residues. V was clipped by 3 bases and J by 2 bases, with 14 bases between them. CDR1 is GTSNPN and CDR2 is SVGIG in the germline V gene (reference sequence).

The chain carries TRBV30 and TRBJ2-7, with D tentatively TRBD1 (5 bases). The CDR3 spans 13 residues. Germline V gives CDR1 GTSNPN, CDR2 SVGIG (reference sequence). V shed 3 bases and J shed 5 bases, with 14 bases lying between them. CDR3 nucleotides: TGTGCCTGGAGCCTTCAGGGTCAGGACGAGCAGTACTTC. Its protein is CAWSLQGQDEQYF.

V usage is TRBV6-5 and J usage is TRBJ1-1; D ambiguous. The V gene lost 7 bases and the J gene lost 1 base, with 16 bases spanning the gap. Germline V gene lookup returns CDR1 MNHEY and CDR2 SVGAGI. The CDR3 has 15 residues. CDR3 DNA sequence: TGTGCCAGCACTCTCTCAGGCTCACCGAACACTGAAGCTTTCTTT. It encodes CASTLSGSPNTEAFF.

The V and J genes are TRBV21-1 and TRBJ2-1; TRBD1, the table's D call, was not compared with the DNA. TRBV21-1 is flagged as a pseudogene. The CDR3 consists of 17 residues. The CDR3: CASSKWGGRGLADEQFF. The CDR3 nucleotides are TGTGCCAGCAGCAAATGGGGGGGCAGGGGGCTGGCCGATGAGCAGTTCTTC.